The rows below give T cell receptor beta chains drawn from one sample of a study of shared clonotypes between healthy human individuals. Clones were sequenced by immunoSEQ multiplex PCR, and TCRdb holds only the in-frame ones, with some missing. The profile shows some 1 million clones, about 75% of them singletons. Material for sequencing was memory CD4+ T cells sorted from blood. The receptor source for this set is a man in his late teens or twenties in good health. CDR3s include the opening cysteine and the closing phenylalanine or tryptophan. D genes are given only for firm matches. Some rows have no size entry. The others give once, few or many, or a class for an expanded clone.

TRBJ1-1,TRBV28,TRBD1,few,TGTGCCAGCAGTCGGGGACAGTATGAAGCTTTCTTT,CASSRGQYEAFF
TRBJ2-7,TRBV6-1,.,few,TGTGCCAGCAGTCCCTTTTGGGGCCTACGTTTAGAGCAGTACTTC,CASSPFWGLRLEQYF
TRBJ1-1,TRBV9,.,.,TGTGCCAGCACACCTCCGGCAGCCTCGGGGATGAACACTGAAGCTTTCTTT,CASTPPAASGMNTEAFF
TRBJ1-4,TRBV6-5,TRBD1,once,TGTGCCAGCAGTGATACCGGACAGGAAACTGTTTTT,CASSDTGQETVF
TRBJ2-7,TRBV30,.,.,TGTGCCTGGAGCTCTCTGAGCTCGGGCTACGAGCAGTACTTC,CAWSSLSSGYEQYF
TRBJ2-3,TRBV5-4,.,.,TGTGCCAGCAGCGTTTCTACTAGCTATGGCACAGATACGCAGTATTTT,CASSVSTSYGTDTQYF
TRBJ1-2,TRBV5-4,TRBD1,few,TGTGCCAGCAGGCGAGCACAGGGGGCGCATGGCTACACCTTC,CASRRAQGAHGYTF
TRBJ2-7,TRBV29-1,.,.,TGCAGCGTTTGGGCAGGGACCTACGAGCAGTACTTC,CSVWAGTYEQYF
TRBJ1-2,TRBV27,TRBD1,.,TGTGCCAGCAGTCTCCGACAGGGCGATGGCTACACCTTC,CASSLRQGDGYTF
TRBJ2-3,TRBV5-6,TRBD2,.,TGTGCCAGCAGCGATAGCGGGACCACAGATACGCAGTATTTT,CASSDSGTTDTQYF
TRBJ2-7,TRBV28,TRBD2,.,TGTGCCAGCAGTACAAGGACTAGCGGGGTTTACGAGCAGTACTTC,CASSTRTSGVYEQYF
TRBJ2-1,TRBV5-4,TRBD1,.,TGTGCCAGCAGCCCGGACAGGAACAATGAGCAGTTCTTC,CASSPDRNNEQFF
TRBJ2-7,TRBV10-1,TRBD1,.,TGCGCCAGCAGTGAAGGGGGACAGGGCCTAAAGTACTTC,CASSEGGQGLKYF
TRBJ1-4,TRBV5-4,.,.,TGTGCCAGCAGCTTGCCAGGAACGGGTGAAAAACTGTTTTTT,CASSLPGTGEKLFF
TRBJ2-2,TRBV18,.,.,TGTGCCAGCTCACCTCGGCAGGGCTCGAACACCGGGGAGCTGTTTTTT,CASSPRQGSNTGELFF
TRBJ2-5,TRBV4-1,TRBD2,many,TGCGCCAGCAGCCAAGATCCGGGGGGGGCCGAGACCCAGTACTTC,CASSQDPGGAETQYF
TRBJ2-5,TRBV2,.,.,TGTGCCAGCAGTGAACTGTCCGCGCAGACCCAGTACTTC,CASSELSAQTQYF
TRBJ2-5,TRBV5-6,.,.,TGTGCCAGCAGCTTGGCAGGGGCCTCCGGGGCCCAGTACTTC,CASSLAGASGAQYF
TRBJ2-7,TRBV30,.,.,TGTGCCGCGACGGGCCTGGACTACGAGCAGTACTTC,CAATGLDYEQYF
TRBJ1-2,TRBV6-5,.,.,TGTGCCAGCAGACCGTGGGGGGAGATAAACTATGGCTACACCTTC,CASRPWGEINYGYTF
TRBJ2-7,TRBV4-2,.,.,TGTGCCAGCAGCCCATCGACCTCCTACGAGCAGTACTTC,CASSPSTSYEQYF
TRBJ2-7,TRBV9,TRBD2,few,TGTGCCAGCAGGGCGAGCGGGGCAGGAGAGCAGTACTTC,CASRASGAGEQYF
TRBJ2-3,TRBV11-3,.,once,TGTGCCAGCAGCTTAGGGAAGGGCACAGATACGCAGTATTTT,CASSLGKGTDTQYF
TRBJ2-7,TRBV18,TRBD1,.,TGTGCCAGCTCGGGACAGAGAGATTACGAGCAGTACTTC,CASSGQRDYEQYF
TRBJ2-7,TRBV6-5,.,.,TGTGCCAGCAGTTACAGGGACGAGCAGTACTTC,CASSYRDEQYF
TRBJ1-2,TRBV18,.,many,TGTGCCAGCTCACCGGAAGCTTTGGATGGCTACACCTTC,CASSPEALDGYTF
TRBJ2-7,TRBV5-4,TRBD2,.,TGTGCCAGCAGCTTGGCCGGACTAGCGGGAAATTACGAGCAGTACTTC,CASSLAGLAGNYEQYF
TRBJ1-5,TRBV7-2,.,.,TGTGCCAGCAGCCCTGAGCCCAATCAGCCCCAGCATTTT,CASSPEPNQPQHF
TRBJ2-2,TRBV11-2,.,.,TGTGCCAGCAGCTGGACAGCCAACACCGGGGAGCTGTTTTTT,CASSWTANTGELFF
TRBJ2-4,TRBV25-1,.,.,TGTGCCAGCAGTGAATTGGGGCGGGTAGACATTCAGTACTTC,CASSELGRVDIQYF
TRBJ1-2,TRBV6-6,.,.,TGTGCCAGCAGTTACCCGGGTGGGGGCCACTATGGCTACACCTTC,CASSYPGGGHYGYTF
TRBJ2-1,TRBV7-6,TRBD1,.,TGTGCCAGCAGTTCTACAGGGGTTGCGTCCTACAATGAGCAGTTCTTC,CASSSTGVASYNEQFF
TRBJ1-5,TRBV6-1,.,.,TGTGCCAGCAGTGAAGCTAGGCAGGGTGGCAATCAGCCCCAGCATTTT,CASSEARQGGNQPQHF
TRBJ1-2,TRBV6-5,.,few,TGTGCCAGCAGTTACACGGCAGGAGTGGATGGCTACACCTTC,CASSYTAGVDGYTF
TRBJ2-2,TRBV28,.,.,TGTGCCAGCAGTAACTATGAACCCGGGGAGCTGTTTTTT,CASSNYEPGELFF
TRBJ2-5,TRBV7-2,TRBD2,.,TGTGCCAGCAGCACTTGGGGGAGCGGGAGTGGGGAGACCCAGTACTTC,CASSTWGSGSGETQYF
TRBJ2-5,TRBV7-8,TRBD2,.,TGTGCCAGCAGCTTAGTGGGTAGCGGGTATAAAGAGACCCAGTACTTC,CASSLVGSGYKETQYF
TRBJ1-5,TRBV25-1,TRBD1,.,TGTGCCAGCGGGACAGGGGGATATCAGCCCCAGCATTTT,CASGTGGYQPQHF
TRBJ1-6,TRBV28,TRBD1,.,TGTGCCAGCAGTTCTCCCGGGACAGTCAACTTT,CASSSPGTVNF
TRBJ2-2,TRBV7-3,TRBD2,.,TGTGCCAGTGGAGTCCGAACTAGCGGGGGTACCGGGGAGCTGTTTTTT,CASGVRTSGGTGELFF
TRBJ2-5,TRBV19,.,.,TGTGCCAGTAGTATCAGTGACAGCTCAGAGACCCAGTACTTC,CASSISDSSETQYF
TRBJ2-5,TRBV6-6,.,.,TGTGCCAGCAGCCCCCTTGTGCAGGAGACCCAGTACTTC,CASSPLVQETQYF
TRBJ2-7,TRBV5-1,.,.,TGCGCCAGCAGCGCGGGACGGGTGGGGGCCGAGCAGTACTTC,CASSAGRVGAEQYF
TRBJ2-2,TRBV4-1,TRBD2,once,TGCGCCAGCAGCCATTCAGCGGGGGGCCAGGTAGGGGAGCTGTTTTTT,CASSHSAGGQVGELFF
TRBJ2-5,TRBV5-1,TRBD1,.,TGCGCCAGCAGCCCCTTGGGGGGACAGGGATTCGGAGAGACCCAGTACTTC,CASSPLGGQGFGETQYF
TRBJ2-7,TRBV4-3,.,.,TGCGCCAGCAGCCAAGAAATACAGATGGAGCAGTACTTC,CASSQEIQMEQYF
TRBJ1-1,TRBV21-1,.,few,TGTGCCAGCAGCAGGTGGGAGACAGGGGATCTACTGAACACTGAAGCTTTCTTT,CASSRWETGDLLNTEAFF
TRBJ2-7,TRBV5-4,.,once,TGTGCCAGCAGCTTGACGTCCGGCGAGCAGTACTTC,CASSLTSGEQYF
TRBJ2-5,TRBV30,.,once,TGTGCCTGGATCCCCTTAGGGGAACAAGAGACCCAGTACTTC,CAWIPLGEQETQYF
TRBJ2-5,TRBV30,TRBD1,.,TGTGCAAGGGACAGCCAAGAGACCCAGTACTTC,CARDSQETQYF
TRBJ2-1,TRBV5-1,TRBD1,.,TGCGCCAGCAGCGCCGGGACAGGGGTCAATCAGTTCTTC,CASSAGTGVNQFF
TRBJ2-5,TRBV5-1,TRBD2,.,TGCGCCAGCAGCTTGGGTTCGCGAGCGGGGGCGAGCTACGAGACCCAGTACTTC,CASSLGSRAGASYETQYF
TRBJ2-7,TRBV2,TRBD2,.,TGTGCCAGCAGCGGCTTTGCGGGGGGGCCGGGAGAGCAGTACTTC,CASSGFAGGPGEQYF
TRBJ2-1,TRBV5-1,TRBD2,.,TGCGCCAGCACCCCTGGGGGACTAGCGGCGTACAATGAGCAGTTCTTC,CASTPGGLAAYNEQFF
TRBJ2-3,TRBV13,TRBD2,many,TGTGCCAGCAGCATTTTGCGGACTAGCGGGGGTGATACGCAGTATTTT,CASSILRTSGGDTQYF